Sequencing of this T cell receptor beta chain was carried out in a study of shared clonotypes between healthy human individuals (dated by TCRdb to between 2020 and 2021). Looking at the study overall: A couple of women and three men aged 18 to 49 years were included in the cohort. Per donor, three plates each were used for CD4 naive and CD4 memory, two for CD8 naive, and one for CD8 memory. Blood TCR repertoires of 5 or 6 healthy adults were deeply sequenced to estimate repertoire size and the extent of clonotype sharing between individuals. To increase sequencing depth and limit assay-specific biases, TCR repertoire library preparation and sequencing were carried out by different laboratories using diverse techniques. Per donor, leukapheresis produced somewhere between about 0.94 and 8.9 billion PBMCs.

Using the deep immunoSEQ assay, TCR CDR3 regions were amplified from genomic DNA by multiplex PCR. Extracted genomic DNA from each cell subset was spread evenly across all wells of several immunoSEQ 96-well plates, with each plate serving as a replicate. For sorted subsets, around 0.2 ug genomic DNA, equal to 30,000 to 35,000 T cell genomes, was loaded into each replicate PCR. Purified libraries were quantified with a Qubit 3.0 fluorometer, sized on a Bioanalyzer 2100, and re-quantified with the KAPA Library Quantification kit. A separate single-read 150-cycle Illumina NextSeq 550 flow cell was used to sequence each immunoSEQ 96-well plate. The authors' pipeline ran thus. Because only junctional sequences without quality scores were contained in the immunoSEQ output, filtering matching that applied to full-length reads could not be performed. To assign V/J genes and CDR3, sequences were annotated against IMGT germline references using PyIR, a Python wrapper for IgBLAST v1.9. Reads were filtered out if the reads had weak V/J assignments (E-value above 1e-6), no CDR3, stop codons, out-of-frame junctions, or ambiguous translated residues. V3J clonotypes were defined as sequences sharing the same inferred V gene, J gene, and CDR3 amino acid sequence. The percentage overlap between two repertoires was calculated by dividing the number of shared unique clonotypes by the size of the smaller repertoire. Repertoire richness was assessed with RTK rarefaction, the Chao1 estimator, and Recon v2.1 estimates of unobserved clonotypes. Generation probabilities were computed with OLGA for all TCRbeta clonotypes obtained by the gDNA method from a handful of donors. TCRdb limited this immuneACCESS table to in-frame rearrangements with V and J called. A share of clones is missing; checked studies link under half to unresolved V genes, and the rest is unexplained. V and J calls and clone size come straight from that table; D and trimming were deduced from the DNA. The sample includes some 2.3 million clones, with approximately 95% observed a single time. 0.39% of the sample goes to the ten largest clones.

Turning to this clone: Its target antigen remains unknown. No base qualities exist here, and no much larger clone lies one base off it.

Reading the germline V gene gives CDR1 SGHRS and CDR2 YFSETQ. Including cysteine and phenylalanine, the CDR3 has 13 amino acids. Here the CDR3 DNA is all that survives: 39 bases in frame from base 1. V loses 4 bases, J loses 5 bases, and the germline ends lie 12 bases apart. The donors were healthy, HIV-negative adults who had no recently reported acute infections or vaccinations. All donors were Caucasian adults living in Nashville, Tennessee, USA. CD4+ T cells were enriched through magnetic negative selection, after which naive cells were positively selected on CD45RA and the remaining negative fraction served as the memory subset. Blood was obtained by leukapheresis, after which PBMCs were separated by Ficoll-Histopaque density gradient centrifugation and cryopreserved in liquid nitrogen vapor phase. Analytical flow cytometry was used to check the purity and quantity of each magnetically sorted T cell population. Genomic DNA was isolated from every sorted fraction and measured by UV absorbance on a Nanodrop 2000c.

General conclusions and limits of the study: Clonotypes shared by all four sorted-subset donors showed higher generation probabilities than non-shared clonotypes. Even with the large sequencing depth, rarefaction of the sorted-subset datasets indicated that sequencing was incomplete. Sampling was restricted to blood, and TCR repertoires in tissues likely differ from the TCR repertoires found in blood. Estimated clonotype richness was generally larger for naive than for memory subsets. The genetic and exposure-history diversity represented was limited by the small number of donors. When several donors were compared, the shared fraction of clonotypes was 5% to 6.5% for naive CD4, 3.5% to 4% for naive CD8, more than 2% for memory CD4, and 0.35% to 0.4% for memory CD8. Pairwise subsampling led to the expectation that sequencing depth would affect the degree of clonotype sharing among donors.

The clonotype originates from a man aged 18 to 30 in good health. Some clones in this sample may be carry-over from other donors' samples. Material: naive CD4+ T cells from PBMCs. The cell subset or site label corresponds to: CD45RA+ positively selected. The chain joins TRBV5-1 to TRBJ1-1; D gene: possibly TRBD1, on 5 matching bases. The DNA is as follows: TGCGCCAGCAGCGAGGGGCCGGGGACTGAAGCTTTCTTT. Its translation reads: CASSEGPGTEAFF.